This section outlines one TCR beta chain sequence together with its context. Sequencing used immunoSEQ multiplex PCR; TCRdb keeps in-frame clones, though not all of them. Of 20,000 to 25,000 clones in the sample, 85% to 95% were seen once. The source of the sample is a study of T cell repertoires and Cas9 in healthy adults. Germline V gene lookup returns CDR1 SEHNR and CDR2 FQNEAQ (reference sequence). The ends lost 5 bases at V and 6 bases at J; junction bases unmatched: 8. The CDR3 is made up of 15 amino acids. The J gene is TRBJ1-2, the V gene TRBV7-9; TRBD1 matches at 11 bases. The sample was CD4+ effector T cells (CD127+, CD25-, CD137-, CD154-) from PBMCs; culture status not recorded. The receptor was isolated from a human donor in good health. This CDR3 is CASSQRTGGVHGYTF. In nucleotides, the CDR3 is TGTGCCAGCAGCCAGAGGACAGGGGGCGTCCATGGCTACACCTTC.